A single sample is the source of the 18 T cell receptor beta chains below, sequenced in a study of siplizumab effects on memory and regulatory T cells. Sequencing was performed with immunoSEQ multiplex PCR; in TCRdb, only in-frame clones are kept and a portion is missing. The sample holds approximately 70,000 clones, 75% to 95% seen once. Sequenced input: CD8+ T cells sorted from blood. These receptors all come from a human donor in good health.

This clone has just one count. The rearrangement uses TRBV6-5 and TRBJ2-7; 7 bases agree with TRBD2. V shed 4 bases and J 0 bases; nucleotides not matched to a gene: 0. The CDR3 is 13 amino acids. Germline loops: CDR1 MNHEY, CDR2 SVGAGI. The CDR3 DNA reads TGTGCCAGCAGTTGGGGGGGCTCCTACGAGCAGTACTTC. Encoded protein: CASSWGGSYEQYF.

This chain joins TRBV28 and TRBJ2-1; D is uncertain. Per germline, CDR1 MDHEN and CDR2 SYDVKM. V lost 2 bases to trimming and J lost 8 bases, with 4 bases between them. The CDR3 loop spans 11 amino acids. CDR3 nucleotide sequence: TGTGCCAGCAGTTTAGGGGATGAGCAGTTCTTC. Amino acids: CASSLGDEQFF.

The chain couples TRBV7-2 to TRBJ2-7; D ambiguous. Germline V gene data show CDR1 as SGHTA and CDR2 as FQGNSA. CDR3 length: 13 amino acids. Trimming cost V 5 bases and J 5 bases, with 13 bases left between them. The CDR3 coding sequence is TGTGCCAGCAGCCTTTACGATGGGAACGAGCAGTACTTC. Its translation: CASSLYDGNEQYF.

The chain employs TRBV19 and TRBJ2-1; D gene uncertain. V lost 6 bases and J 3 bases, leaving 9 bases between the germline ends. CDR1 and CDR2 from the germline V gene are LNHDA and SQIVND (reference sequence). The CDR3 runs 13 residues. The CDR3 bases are TGTGCCAGTAGCACGACTCTCTACAATGAGCAGTTCTTC. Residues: CASSTTLYNEQFF.

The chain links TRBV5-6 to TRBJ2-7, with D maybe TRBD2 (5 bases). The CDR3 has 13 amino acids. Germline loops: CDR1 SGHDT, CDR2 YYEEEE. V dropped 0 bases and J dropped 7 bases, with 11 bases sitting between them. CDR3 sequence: CASSLASGIEQYF. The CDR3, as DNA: TGTGCCAGCAGCTTGGCCTCGGGAATTGAGCAGTACTTC.

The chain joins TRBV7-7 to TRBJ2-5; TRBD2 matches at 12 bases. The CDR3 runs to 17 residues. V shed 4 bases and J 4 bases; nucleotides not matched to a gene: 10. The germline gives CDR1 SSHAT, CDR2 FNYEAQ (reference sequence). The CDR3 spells CASSSGLAGKGRETQYF. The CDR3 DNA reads TGTGCCAGCAGCTCCGGACTAGCGGGGAAGGGGAGAGAGACCCAGTACTTC.

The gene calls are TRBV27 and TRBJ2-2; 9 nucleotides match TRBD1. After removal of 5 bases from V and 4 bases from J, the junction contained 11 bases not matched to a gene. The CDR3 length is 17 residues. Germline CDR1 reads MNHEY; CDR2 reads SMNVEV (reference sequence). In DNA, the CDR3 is TGTGCCAGCAGTCCGGGACAGGGAACCGTGGGCACCGGGGAGCTGTTTTTT. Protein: CASSPGQGTVGTGELFF.

The DNA for the CDR3 is TGTGCCAGCAGCGGGAACAGGGCCCCTTACGAGCAGTACTTC. Its translation: CASSGNRAPYEQYF. This chain connects TRBV7-9 to TRBJ2-7, with D tentatively TRBD1 (6 bases). Trimming removed 5 bases at V and 4 bases at J, with 15 bases between. Per the germline V gene, CDR1 is SEHNR and CDR2 is FQNEAQ (reference sequence). This CDR3 region has 14 residues.

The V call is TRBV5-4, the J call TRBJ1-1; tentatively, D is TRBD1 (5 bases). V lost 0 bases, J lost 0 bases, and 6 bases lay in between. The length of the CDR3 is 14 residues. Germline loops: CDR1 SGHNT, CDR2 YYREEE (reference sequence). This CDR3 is CASSLGRVNTEAFF. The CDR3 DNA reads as TGTGCCAGCAGCTTGGGCAGGGTGAACACTGAAGCTTTCTTT.

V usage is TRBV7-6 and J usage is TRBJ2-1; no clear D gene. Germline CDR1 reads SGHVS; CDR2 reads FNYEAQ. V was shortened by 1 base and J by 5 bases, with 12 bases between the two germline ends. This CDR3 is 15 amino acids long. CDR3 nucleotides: TGTGCCAGCAGCTTAGGTACACTGCCCCACAATGAGCAGTTCTTC. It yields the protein CASSLGTLPHNEQFF.

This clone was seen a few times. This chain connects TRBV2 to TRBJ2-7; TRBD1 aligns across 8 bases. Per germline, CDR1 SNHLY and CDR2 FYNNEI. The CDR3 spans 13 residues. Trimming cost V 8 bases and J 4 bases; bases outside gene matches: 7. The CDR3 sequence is CASWEDRGYEQYF. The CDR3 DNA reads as TGTGCCAGCTGGGAAGACAGGGGATACGAGCAGTACTTC.

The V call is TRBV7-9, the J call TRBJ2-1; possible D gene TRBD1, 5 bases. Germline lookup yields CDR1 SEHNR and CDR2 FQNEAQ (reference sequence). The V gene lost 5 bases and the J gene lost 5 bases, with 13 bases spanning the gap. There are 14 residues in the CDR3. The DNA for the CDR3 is TGTGCCAGCAGCCCTGACAGTAACCACAATGAGCAGTTCTTC. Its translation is CASSPDSNHNEQFF. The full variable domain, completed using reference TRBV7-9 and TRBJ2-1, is DTGVSQNPRHKITKRGQNVTFRCDPISEHNRLYWYRQTLGQGPEFLTYFQNEAQLEKSRLLSDRFSAERPKGSFSTLEIQRTEQGDSAMYLCASSPDSNHNEQFFGPGTRLTVL.

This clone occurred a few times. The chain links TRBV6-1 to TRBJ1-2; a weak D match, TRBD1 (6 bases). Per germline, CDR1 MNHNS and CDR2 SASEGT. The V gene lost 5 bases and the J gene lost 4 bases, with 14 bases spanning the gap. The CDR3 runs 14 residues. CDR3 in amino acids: CASSWGAFLYGYTF. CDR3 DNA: TGTGCCAGCAGTTGGGGGGCCTTCCTCTATGGCTACACCTTC.

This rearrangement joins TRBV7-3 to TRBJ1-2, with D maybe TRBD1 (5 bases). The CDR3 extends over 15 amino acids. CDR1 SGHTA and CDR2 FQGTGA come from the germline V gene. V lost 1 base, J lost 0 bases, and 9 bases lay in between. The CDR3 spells CASSLIGGANYGYTF. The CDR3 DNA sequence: TGTGCCAGCAGCTTAATCGGGGGAGCTAACTATGGCTACACCTTC.

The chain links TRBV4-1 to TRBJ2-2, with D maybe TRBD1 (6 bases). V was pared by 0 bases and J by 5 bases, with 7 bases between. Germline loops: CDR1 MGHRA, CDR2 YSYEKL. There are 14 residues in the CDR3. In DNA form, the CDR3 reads TGCGCCAGCAGCCAAGAAGGGGGTACCGGGGAGCTGTTTTTT. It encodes CASSQEGGTGELFF.

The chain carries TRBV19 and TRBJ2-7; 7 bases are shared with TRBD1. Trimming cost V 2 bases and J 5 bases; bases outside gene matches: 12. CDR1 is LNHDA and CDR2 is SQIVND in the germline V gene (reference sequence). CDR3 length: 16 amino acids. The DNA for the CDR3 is TGTGCCAGTAGTATAAGTCACAGGGGTCCTCTGAACGAGCAGTACTTC. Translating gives CASSISHRGPLNEQYF.

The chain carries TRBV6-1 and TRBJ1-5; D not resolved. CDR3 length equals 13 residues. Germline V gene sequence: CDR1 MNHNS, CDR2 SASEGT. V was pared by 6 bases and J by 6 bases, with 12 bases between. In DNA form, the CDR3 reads TGTGCCAGCAGCCCCTTAGCCCGTCAGCCCCAGCATTTT. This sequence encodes CASSPLARQPQHF.

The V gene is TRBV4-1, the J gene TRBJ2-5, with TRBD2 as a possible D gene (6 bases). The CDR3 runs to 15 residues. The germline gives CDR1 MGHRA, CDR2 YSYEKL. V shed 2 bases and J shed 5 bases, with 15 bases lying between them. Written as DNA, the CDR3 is TGCGCCAGCAGCCAAAACGCAGGGACTGGGGAGACCCAGTACTTC. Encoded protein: CASSQNAGTGETQYF.